This T cell receptor beta chain comes out of a study of blood T cells in healthy people across ages. Sample-barcoded 5' priming and a J-beta primer mix drove a second PCR of about 7 to 11 cycles. A single record per CDR3 protein comes from TCRdb applying MiXCR to the 5' RACE reads. The sample records around 1.7 million distinct CDR3 sequences, approximately 28% being singletons. V lost 5 bases to trimming and J lost 5 bases; unmatched junction nucleotides: 4. The CDR3 contains 13 residues. Looked up from germline, CDR1 is DFQATT and CDR2 is SNEGSKA (reference sequence). There were healthy Caucasian individuals from Russia, aged about 6 to 100, serving as donors.

The V call is TRBV20-1, the J call TRBJ2-1; TRBD2 aligns across 9 bases. The sample taken for sequencing was blood. The receptor's source is a woman in her twenties or thirties in good health. CDR3 nucleotide sequence: TGCAGTGCTGCTAGCGGGACCGACAATGAGCAGTTCTTC. This encodes CSAASGTDNEQFF.